This TCR beta chain is drawn from a study of blood T cell repertoires in COVID-19. Study context: The study drew acute and convalescent COVID-19 samples from the United States, Italy and Spain. The cDNA or gDNA used as material had been derived from T cells, B-cell-depleted T cells, or PBMCs.

In the original analysis: Researchers report that nucleated cell counts were estimated from reference gene primer amplification. Measured with immunoSEQ multiplex PCR; TCRdb has only the in-frame clones, and not every one. The V and J calls and clone size are taken from that table; D and trimming were inferred from the DNA. The table records approximately 250,000 clones, around 90% of them present only once. The V end was cut by 3 bases, the J end by 3 bases, with 7 bases between. The CDR3 covers 13 residues. The chain has TRBV12-3 or TRBV12-4 and TRBJ2-3; perhaps TRBD1 as D (5 bases). This TCR derives from a woman in her twenties or thirties who had recovered from COVID-19. Input material: PBMCs or T cells enriched from blood (not recorded which). The chain's CDR3 is CASSFQGTDTQYF. Here the CDR3 DNA reads TGTGCCAGCAGTTTCCAGGGAACAGATACGCAGTATTTT.